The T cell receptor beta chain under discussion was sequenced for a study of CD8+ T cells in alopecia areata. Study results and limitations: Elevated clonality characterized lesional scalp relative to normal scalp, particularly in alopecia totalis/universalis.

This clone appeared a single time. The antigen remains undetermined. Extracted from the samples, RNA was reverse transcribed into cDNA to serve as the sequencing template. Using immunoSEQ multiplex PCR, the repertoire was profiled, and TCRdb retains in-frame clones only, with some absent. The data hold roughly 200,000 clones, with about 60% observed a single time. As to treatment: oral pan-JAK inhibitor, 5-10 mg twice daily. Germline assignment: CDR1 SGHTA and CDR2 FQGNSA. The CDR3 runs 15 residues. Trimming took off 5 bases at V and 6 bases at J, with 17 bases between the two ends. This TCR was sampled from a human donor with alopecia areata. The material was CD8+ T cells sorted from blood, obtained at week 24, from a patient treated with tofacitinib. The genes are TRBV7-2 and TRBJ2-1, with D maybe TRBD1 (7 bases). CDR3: CASSPVRGRGNEQFF. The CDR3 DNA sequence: TGTGCCAGCAGCCCCGTAAGGGGGCGGGGCAATGAGCAGTTCTTC.